This record covers a single TCR beta chain. The CDR3 runs to 15 residues. Germline lookup yields CDR1 LGHDT and CDR2 YNNKEL (reference sequence). Trimming left V 4 bases short and J 4 bases short, with 13 bases between. TCRdb re-called the RT-PCR reads with MiXCR, one entry per CDR3 protein. The repertoire has about 700,000 distinct CDR3 sequences, over 12% of them found once; the top ten carry 3.6%. This clonotype was obtained from a female donor in good health, serving as a healthy control. The material sequenced was memory CD4+ T cells from blood. The chain uses TRBV3-1 and TRBJ1-4; D gene ambiguous. The CDR3 reads CASSPRPEINEKLFF. CDR3 coding DNA: TGTGCCAGCAGCCCGCGTCCGGAGATTAATGAAAAACTGTTTTTT.